This T cell receptor (beta chain) stems from a study of T-cell reconstitution after alpha-beta-depleted transplantation in children. The germline CDR1 and CDR2 sequences are DFQATT and SNEGSKA (reference sequence). CDR3 length equals 14 residues. Trimming cost V 5 bases and J 2 bases, with 13 bases left between them. In its sample, this clonotype was seen many times. Unique molecular identifiers were incorporated into the prepared TCRbeta library. TCRdb re-analysed the PCR reads in MiXCR, keeping a single row per CDR3 protein. The profile shows over 550,000 distinct CDR3 sequences, about 11% of them singletons.

The material was PBMCs from the stem cell graft donor, obtained from the stem cell graft. This chain joins TRBV20-1 and TRBJ2-1; D uncertain. The TCR originated in a human donor who donated a stem cell graft to a child with acute myeloid leukemia. The CDR3: CSAPQVVTYNEQFF. CDR3 in DNA: TGCAGTGCTCCCCAGGTAGTAACCTACAATGAGCAGTTCTTC.